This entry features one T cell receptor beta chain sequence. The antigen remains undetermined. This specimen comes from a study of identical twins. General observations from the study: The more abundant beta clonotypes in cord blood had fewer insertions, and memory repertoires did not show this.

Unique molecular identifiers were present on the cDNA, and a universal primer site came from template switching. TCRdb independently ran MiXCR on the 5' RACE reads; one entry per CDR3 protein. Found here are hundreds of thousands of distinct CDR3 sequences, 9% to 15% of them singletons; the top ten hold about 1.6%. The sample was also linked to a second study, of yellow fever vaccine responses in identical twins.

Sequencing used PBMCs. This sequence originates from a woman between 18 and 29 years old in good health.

The CDR3 nucleotides read TGTGCCAGCAGTTTTGGCGGGACACGGACCTACGAGCAGTACTTC. Encoded protein: CASSFGGTRTYEQYF. The chain has TRBV7-2 and TRBJ2-7; D may be TRBD1 or TRBD2 (6 bases each). The germline V and J ends were trimmed by 6 bases and 2 bases, with 17 bases remaining between them. CDR3 length equals 15 residues. The germline V gene encodes CDR1 SGHTA and CDR2 FQGNSA.